A selection of T cell receptor beta chains follows, all from one sample in a study of control samples from healthy donors and cancer patients. The repertoire was sequenced with immunoSEQ multiplex PCR; TCRdb's copy has only in-frame clones and lacks some. The table lists approximately 140,000 clones, under 95% of them singletons. Material for sequencing was blood. The receptors were sampled from a man in his late teens or twenties in good health. CDR3s include the opening cysteine and the closing phenylalanine or tryptophan. The D gene is left open where the match is weak. Expanded clones get a size class; other rows say once, few or many, or leave the size out.

>TRBV4-3|NA|15|TRBJ2-1|TRBD2
CASSLGLAGVNEQFF
TGCGCCAGCAGCCTCGGACTAGCGGGGGTCAATGAGCAGTTCTTC
>TRBV6-4|NA|19|TRBJ2-6|NA
CASSEGMEAWGSGANVLTF
TGTGCCAGCAGTGAGGGAATGGAGGCGTGGGGCTCTGGGGCCAACGTCCTGACTTTC
>TRBV28|NA|10|TRBJ2-1|NA
CASSYTEQFF
TGTGCCAGCAGTTATACTGAGCAGTTCTTC
>TRBV7-9|NA|11|TRBJ2-7|NA
CASRGTYEQYF
TGTGCCAGCCGGGGGACGTACGAGCAGTACTTC
>TRBV7-2|NA|15|TRBJ1-6|NA
CASSLGAGMVSPLHF
TGTGCCAGCAGCTTAGGGGCGGGGATGGTTTCACCCCTCCACTTT
>TRBV6-5|NA|13|TRBJ1-5|NA
CASSYSGKGPQHF
TGTGCCAGCAGTTACTCGGGGAAAGGTCCCCAGCATTTT
>TRBV5-1|NA|14|TRBJ1-4|NA
CASSRQEGNEKLFF
TGCGCCAGCAGCCGACAGGAAGGGAATGAAAAACTGTTTTTT
>TRBV29-1|NA|15|TRBJ2-7|TRBD1
CSAQGSDRGSYEQYF
TGCAGCGCCCAAGGCTCGGACAGGGGCTCCTACGAGCAGTACTTC
>TRBV4-2|NA|15|TRBJ2-7|NA
CASSQDRTDLYEQYF
TGTGCCAGCAGCCAAGATCGGACGGACCTCTACGAGCAGTACTTC
>TRBV25-1|NA|14|TRBJ1-1|TRBD1
CASSESTGYTEAFF
TGTGCCAGCAGTGAATCGACAGGGTATACTGAAGCTTTCTTT
>TRBV6-6|NA|12|TRBJ2-1|TRBD2
CASSTGGNEQFF
TGTGCCAGCAGTACGGGGGGTAATGAGCAGTTCTTC
>TRBV19|NA|13|TRBJ1-1|NA
CASRMTENTEAFF
TGTGCCAGTAGGATGACAGAGAACACTGAAGCTTTCTTT
>TRBV19|NA|13|TRBJ2-3|TRBD1
CACRGLGTDTQYF
TGTGCCTGCAGGGGGCTAGGCACAGATACGCAGTATTTT
>TRBV11-3|NA|13|TRBJ1-1|NA
CASSLVSTGEAFF
TGTGCCAGCAGCTTAGTTTCCACAGGGGAAGCTTTCTTT
>TRBV4-1|NA|17|TRBJ1-5|NA
CASSQAEGPVGRQPQHF
TGCGCCAGCAGCCAAGCGGAAGGCCCGGTTGGGAGGCAGCCCCAGCATTTT
>TRBV29-1|NA|12|TRBJ2-7|NA
CSVFGAENEQYF
TGCAGCGTTTTTGGGGCCGAGAACGAGCAGTACTTC
>TRBV11-3|NA|18|TRBJ2-1|TRBD2
CASSSLAGGPGSYNEQFF
TGTGCCAGCAGCTCCTTAGCGGGAGGGCCGGGCTCCTACAATGAGCAGTTCTTC
>TRBV19|NA|17|TRBJ2-3|TRBD2
CASSGRTSGPSTDTQYF
TGTGCCAGTAGTGGTAGGACTAGCGGACCTAGCACAGATACGCAGTATTTT
>TRBV10-3|NA|13|TRBJ1-2|NA
CAIRTDRNYGYTF
TGTGCCATCAGGACCGACAGGAACTATGGCTACACCTTC
>TRBV12-5|NA|12|TRBJ2-2|NA
CASGFNTGELFF
TGTGCTAGTGGTTTTAACACCGGGGAGCTGTTTTTT
>TRBV10-3|NA|17|TRBJ1-6|NA
CAISELDRSPYNSPLHF
TGTGCCATCAGTGAGCTTGACCGGAGCCCCTATAATTCACCCCTCCACTTT
>TRBV12-3/TRBV12-4|NA|13|TRBJ1-1|NA
CASSRRGNTEAFF
TGTGCCAGCAGCCGCCGGGGGAACACTGAAGCTTTCTTT
>TRBV7-9|NA|15|TRBJ1-6|NA
CASSLAGTYNSPLHF
TGTGCCAGCAGCTTAGCGGGAACTTATAATTCACCCCTCCACTTT
>TRBV3-1/TRBV3-2|NA|12|TRBJ2-1|NA
CASSQEQREQFF
TGTGCCAGCAGCCAAGAGCAGCGTGAGCAGTTCTTC
>TRBV19|NA|17|TRBJ1-5|NA
CASSIDGDRYSNQPQHF
TGTGCCAGTAGTATAGATGGGGACCGGTATAGCAATCAGCCCCAGCATTTT
>TRBV5-4|NA|15|TRBJ2-7|NA
CASSYGTAGVYEQYF
TGTGCCAGCAGCTACGGGACGGCTGGAGTCTACGAGCAGTACTTC
>TRBV10-3|NA|15|TRBJ1-3|TRBD1
CAISAGTGTGNTIYF
TGTGCCATCAGTGCAGGGACAGGGACTGGAAACACCATATATTTT
>TRBV10-1|NA|13|TRBJ2-4|NA
CASSDDPVGIQYF
TGCGCCAGCAGTGATGACCCAGTAGGCATTCAGTACTTC
>TRBV25-1|NA|13|TRBJ1-2|NA
CASSELSRGGYTF
TGTGCCAGCAGTGAATTGAGTCGGGGGGGATACACCTTC
>TRBV19|few|15|TRBJ1-4|NA
CASSSRDSANEKLFF
TGTGCCAGTAGTTCCAGGGATTCAGCTAATGAAAAACTGTTTTTT
>TRBV18|NA|14|TRBJ2-1|NA
CASSPPTDYNEQFF
TGTGCCAGCTCACCCCCAACAGATTACAATGAGCAGTTCTTC
>TRBV30|NA|13|TRBJ2-7|TRBD2
CAWTSGIAYEQYF
TGTGCCTGGACTAGCGGTATTGCCTACGAGCAGTACTTC
>TRBV7-2|NA|13|TRBJ2-7|TRBD2
CASSTAGGYEQYF
TGTGCCAGCAGCACCGCGGGGGGCTACGAGCAGTACTTC
>TRBV7-2|NA|15|TRBJ2-1|NA
CASSLARDIYNEQFF
TGTGCCAGCAGCTTAGCACGGGACATATACAATGAGCAGTTCTTC
>TRBV5-6|NA|13|TRBJ1-1|NA
CASSLVWGHEAFF
TGTGCCAGCAGCTTGGTATGGGGCCATGAAGCTTTCTTT
>TRBV3-1/TRBV3-2|NA|17|TRBJ2-3|TRBD2
CASSPRTSGRARDTQYF
TGTGCCAGCAGCCCACGGACTAGCGGGAGGGCAAGAGATACGCAGTATTTT
>TRBV28|NA|13|TRBJ2-7|NA
CASSLWSSYEQYF
TGTGCCAGCAGTTTGTGGAGCTCCTACGAGCAGTACTTC
>TRBV29-1|NA|12|TRBJ1-4|NA
CSVQGANEKLFF
TGCAGCGTACAGGGTGCTAATGAAAAACTGTTTTTT
>TRBV6-5|NA|15|TRBJ1-1|TRBD1
CASSYSRGLSTEAFF
TGTGCCAGCAGTTATTCCAGGGGGCTAAGCACTGAAGCTTTCTTT
>TRBV19|NA|13|TRBJ2-7|NA
CASSMVWGREQYF
TGTGCCAGTAGTATGGTTTGGGGGCGCGAGCAGTACTTC
>TRBV7-2|NA|14|TRBJ2-5|TRBD1
CASSPRQGRETQYF
TGTGCCAGCAGCCCTAGACAGGGACGGGAGACCCAGTACTTC
>TRBV6-6|NA|16|TRBJ1-2|NA
CASSLGPGPVGYGYTF
TGTGCCAGCAGCCTCGGCCCGGGCCCGGTAGGGTATGGCTACACCTTC
>TRBV4-1|NA|14|TRBJ2-7|TRBD1
CASSTRTGSYEQYF
TGCGCCAGCAGCACCCGGACAGGGTCCTACGAGCAGTACTTC